The 3 T cell receptor beta chains presented below share a single source sample, sequenced in a study of cytotoxic CD8 clonotypes in ibrutinib-treated CLL. Some clones are missing from TCRdb's copy, which holds only in-frame ones; the method was immunoSEQ multiplex PCR. The repertoire holds about 28,000 clones, with roughly 57% as singletons. The source material was PBMCs, sampled before ibrutinib treatment. The receptors come from a human donor with chronic lymphocytic leukemia.

V usage is TRBV6-6 and J usage is TRBJ1-4, with 8 bases aligning to TRBD1. CDR1 is MNHNY, CDR2 SVGAGI, per germline (reference sequence). The V segment lost 4 bases and the J segment 6 bases; nucleotides outside the gene matches: 4. The CDR3 consists of 14 residues. CDR3 DNA: TGTGCCAGCAGTTTGACAGGGGTTGATGAAAAACTGTTTTTT. Translated: CASSLTGVDEKLFF.

This clone was recorded a few times. This chain joins TRBV5-4 and TRBJ2-4; 11 positions match TRBD2. Germline V gene data show CDR1 as SGHNT and CDR2 as YYREEE (reference sequence). Trimming cost V 4 bases and J 12 bases; bases outside gene matches: 12. The CDR3 runs to 15 residues. The CDR3 bases are TGTGCCAGCAGCCGGACTAGCGGGCTGGGAAAGGATCAGTACTTC. Protein sequence: CASSRTSGLGKDQYF.

The J gene is TRBJ1-1, the V gene TRBV19; D is undetermined. V lost 2 bases and J lost 1, with 17 bases in between. CDR3 length: 17 residues. Germline V gene data show CDR1 as LNHDA and CDR2 as SQIVND (reference sequence). The CDR3 here is CASSISPRWGENTEAFF. CDR3 nucleotides: TGTGCCAGTAGTATATCTCCCCGTTGGGGTGAGAACACTGAAGCTTTCTTT.